These 18 T cell receptor beta chains originate from one sample sequenced in a study of OX40 agonist ivuxolimab in advanced cancers. The data were produced by immunoSEQ multiplex PCR, yet TCRdb's version contains in-frame clones alone and is incomplete. Of about 69,000 clones detected, more than 85% appear once; the ten largest clones hold under 0.35%. The sample consisted of CD4+ or CD8+ T cells sorted from blood, taken in a trial of the OX40 agonist ivuxolimab. These receptors were taken from an adult with an advanced solid tumor such as melanoma, head and neck, liver or kidney cancer.

J is TRBJ1-1 and V is TRBV19; D is ambiguous. Germline loops: CDR1 LNHDA, CDR2 SQIVND (reference sequence). V was trimmed by 8 bases and J by 6 bases, leaving 16 bases between them. CDR3 size: 13 residues. The CDR3 nucleotides read TGTGCCAGTTCGGATCCCTGGATGGCTGAAGCTTTCTTT. This translates into CASSDPWMAEAFF.

V is TRBV7-9 and J is TRBJ2-7; TRBD2 matches at 13 bases. Germline lookup yields CDR1 SEHNR and CDR2 FQNEAQ (reference sequence). The CDR3 runs 16 residues. Trimming removed 6 bases from V and 1 base from J; junction bases left unmatched: 6. CDR3 DNA: TGTGCCAGCAGACCAGGACTAGCGGGAGTATCCTACGAGCAGTACTTC. It encodes CASRPGLAGVSYEQYF. The full variable domain, with the rest looked up from reference TRBV7-9 and TRBJ2-7, is DTGVSQNPRHKITKRGQNVTFRCDPISEHNRLYWYRQTLGQGPEFLTYFQNEAQLEKSRLLSDRFSAERPKGSFSTLEIQRTEQGDSAMYLCASRPGLAGVSYEQYFGPGTRLTVT.

As concerns this clone: At the DNA level, this CDR3 is encoded by other sequences in the same sample as well. The rearrangement uses TRBV7-2 and TRBJ2-7, with 13 bases identical to TRBD2. V was pared by 2 bases and J by 10 bases, with 8 bases of the junction left unmatched. The CDR3 is 15 residues long. In germline, CDR1 is SGHTA, CDR2 FQGNSA. The CDR3: CASSLRGTSGTEQYF. Written as DNA, the CDR3 is TGTGCCAGCAGCTTAAGGGGGACTAGCGGGACCGAACAGTACTTC.

The chain carries TRBV15 and TRBJ2-7, with TRBD1 identical over 7 bases. Germline trimming cut 4 bases from V and 6 bases from J; bases unmatched to any gene: 6. The CDR3 totals 13 residues. Germline V CDR1 and CDR2: LNHNV, YYDKDF (reference sequence). In DNA, the CDR3 is TGTGCCACCAGCATAAGACAGGGAACCGAGCAGTACTTC. Protein: CATSIRQGTEQYF.

The chain combines TRBV4-1 with TRBJ1-3; 9 bases fit TRBD1. Germline CDR1 and CDR2: MGHRA and YSYEKL. With 2 bases clipped from V and 4 bases from J, the junction kept 6 bases outside the gene matches. There are 16 residues in the CDR3. The CDR3 here is CASSQSPGQGGNTIYF. The CDR3 DNA reads TGCGCCAGCAGCCAATCACCGGGACAGGGCGGAAACACCATATATTTT.

The chain has TRBV9 and TRBJ2-2; D gene uncertain. CDR1 is SGDLS, CDR2 YYNGEE, per germline. The CDR3 contains 15 residues. The germline V and J ends were trimmed by 0 bases and 6 bases, with 12 bases remaining between them. CDR3 sequence (DNA): TGTGCCAGCAGCGTAGGAGGTAGGACCCCCGGGGAGCTGTTTTTT. Translated, it gives CASSVGGRTPGELFF.

The rearrangement links TRBV15 to TRBJ2-7; TRBD2 is a possible D gene (6 bases). The CDR3 consists of 16 residues. Trimming removed 5 bases from V and 1 base from J, with 18 bases in between. Germline-derived CDR1 and CDR2 are LNHNV and YYDKDF (reference sequence). In nucleotides, the CDR3 is TGTGCCACCAGCGGGCAGATGGCGCGGGGATCCTACGAGCAGTACTTC. The encoded protein is CATSGQMARGSYEQYF.

The J gene is TRBJ2-3, the V gene TRBV28; TRBD1 agrees at 9 bases. Germline V gene lookup returns CDR1 MDHEN and CDR2 SYDVKM. V lost 5 bases to trimming and J lost 4 bases; unmatched junction nucleotides: 10. This CDR3 is 16 amino acids long. CDR3 coding DNA: TGTGCCAGCAGTCGACCGGGACAGGGTATCGCAGATACGCAGTATTTT. Protein sequence: CASSRPGQGIADTQYF. Based on the CDR3 plus reference TRBV28 and TRBJ2-3, the full variable domain is DVKVTQSSRYLVKRTGEKVFLECVQDMDHENMFWYRQDPGLGLRLIYFSYDVKMKEKGDIPEGYSVSREKKERFSLILESASTNQTSMYLCASSRPGQGIADTQYFGPGTRLTVL.

CDR3 nucleotides: TGTGCCAGCAGCCCGGACGTATGGGGGGAGACCCAGTACTTC. Its protein product is CASSPDVWGETQYF. The genes are TRBV5-6 and TRBJ2-5; perhaps D is TRBD1 or TRBD2 (5 bases each). There are 14 residues in the CDR3. V was clipped by 4 bases and J by 5 bases, with 15 bases between them. CDR1 SGHDT and CDR2 YYEEEE come from the germline V gene.

This chain uses TRBV4-1 with TRBJ1-2; D gene ambiguous. This CDR3 has 16 amino acids. With 4 bases removed from V and 0 bases from J, the gap between germline ends came to 15 bases. Per germline, CDR1 MGHRA and CDR2 YSYEKL. The CDR3 loop is CASSPESYGANYGYTF. In DNA, the CDR3 is TGCGCCAGCAGCCCCGAGAGCTACGGGGCTAACTATGGCTACACCTTC.

The rearrangement joins TRBV4-1 to TRBJ2-1; 7 bases fit TRBD2. CDR3 length: 14 residues. Germline CDR1 is MGHRA and CDR2 is YSYEKL. V was clipped by 8 bases and J by 7 bases; unmatched bases: 11. The CDR3 spells CASGPRAGHNEQFF. CDR3 bases: TGCGCCAGCGGCCCCCGAGCGGGGCATAATGAGCAGTTCTTC.

CDR3 sequence: CASLLTASYGYTF. The DNA for the CDR3 is TGTGCCAGCCTTTTGACAGCTTCCTATGGCTACACCTTC. The genes are TRBV2 and TRBJ1-2; tentatively, D is TRBD1 (5 bases). V lost 8 bases and J lost 4, with 14 bases in between. Germline V CDR1 and CDR2: SNHLY, FYNNEI. The CDR3 is made up of 13 amino acids.

V usage is TRBV5-1 and J usage is TRBJ1-5; D is uncertain. The germline V and J ends were trimmed by 0 bases and 7 bases, with 11 bases remaining between them. Germline values: CDR1 SGHRS, CDR2 YFSETQ. CDR3 length: 14 amino acids. In DNA form, the CDR3 reads TGCGCCAGCAGCTTGGGTTTAGGCGGACAGCCCCAGCATTTT. It specifies CASSLGLGGQPQHF.

This clone was counted a single time. The rearrangement joins TRBV9 to TRBJ2-1; 10 nucleotides agree with TRBD2. CDR1 is SGDLS, CDR2 YYNGEE, per germline. V trimming: 6 bases; J trimming: 8 bases; junction bases outside the gene matches: 8. The CDR3 has 14 amino acids. CDR3: CASTRGTSAHEQFF. CDR3 sequence (DNA): TGTGCCAGCACCCGGGGGACTAGCGCACATGAGCAGTTCTTC.

The V and J genes are TRBV5-4 and TRBJ2-2; 7 bases fit TRBD2. The CDR3 extends over 16 amino acids. V shed 1 base, J shed 4 bases, and the junction held 7 bases outside the gene matches. CDR1 is SGHNT, CDR2 YYREEE, per germline (reference sequence). CDR3 DNA: TGTGCCAGCAGCTTGCCTGGCGGGGGACCCACCGGGGAGCTGTTTTTT. Its translation is CASSLPGGGPTGELFF.

The gene calls are TRBV5-1 and TRBJ2-3, with D tentatively TRBD2 (5 bases). The germline V and J ends were trimmed by 4 bases and 4 bases, with 16 bases remaining between them. The germline CDR1 and CDR2 sequences are SGHRS and YFSETQ. The CDR3 covers 15 residues. CDR3 protein: CASSPTSAGPDTQYF. The CDR3 coding sequence is TGCGCCAGCAGCCCCACTTCTGCGGGCCCAGATACGCAGTATTTT.

This chain joins TRBV5-1 and TRBJ2-1; 7 bases match TRBD1. CDR3 size: 15 residues. The germline gives CDR1 SGHRS, CDR2 YFSETQ. The ends lost 4 bases at V and 5 bases at J; junction bases unmatched: 9. DNA for the CDR3: TGCGCCAGCAGCCCGCGCTCCGGGACAGACAATGAGCAGTTCTTC. Its translation is CASSPRSGTDNEQFF.

This clone was seen a single time. The chain uses TRBV28 and TRBJ1-5, with D possibly TRBD1 on 6 matching bases. Germline V CDR1 and CDR2: MDHEN, SYDVKM. V was clipped by 9 bases and J by 0 bases, with 24 bases between them. The CDR3 is 18 amino acids. DNA of the CDR3: TGTGCCAGTCAAAGGACAGTCACCCTTAAATATAGCAATCAGCCCCAGCATTTT. As protein: CASQRTVTLKYSNQPQHF.